The 25 T cell receptor beta chains below come from one sample, sequenced in a study of CD8 T cells in Susac syndrome. Random hexamers were used to reverse transcribe the RNA input (roughly 0.5 to 1 ug). TCRdb re-called the immunoSEQ multiplex PCR reads with MiXCR, one entry per CDR3 protein. Of more than 150,000 distinct CDR3 sequences in the sample, 90% to 95% are singletons; the top ten hold 0.2% to 0.25%. What was sequenced was CD8+ T cells from PBMCs. The receptors were gathered from a human donor with multiple sclerosis.

The chain has TRBV20-1 and TRBJ2-4; no reliable D call. The CDR3 is 17 amino acids. The germline V and J ends were trimmed by 0 bases and 0 bases, with 15 bases remaining between them. Germline assignment: CDR1 DFQATT and CDR2 SNEGSKA (reference sequence). CDR3 nucleotides: TGCAGTGCTAGAGATGCTCTCCGGAACTTAGCCAAAAACATTCAGTACTTC. It codes for CSARDALRNLAKNIQYF.

The V and J genes are TRBV9 and TRBJ1-2, with 7 bases identical to TRBD1. Per germline, CDR1 SGDLS and CDR2 YYNGEE. The trim removed 3 bases at V and 5 bases at J, leaving 4 bases unmatched. The CDR3 sequence is 13 residues long. The CDR3 DNA is TGTGCCAGCAGCGGGGGACAGAGATATGGCTACACCTTC. It is translated as CASSGGQRYGYTF. The full variable domain, rest sourced from reference TRBV9 and TRBJ1-2, is DSGVTQTPKHLITATGQRVTLRCSPRSGDLSVYWYQQSLDQGLQFLIQYYNGEERAKGNILERFSAQQFPDLHSELNLSSLELGDSALYFCASSGGQRYGYTFGSGTRLTVV.

The CDR3, as DNA: TGCGCCAGCAGCCGGCGGGACACCTCCTACGAGCAGTACTTC. Translation gives CASSRRDTSYEQYF. The V and J genes are TRBV5-1 and TRBJ2-7, with D possibly called TRBD1 or TRBD2 (6 bases each). V lost 4 bases to trimming and J lost 0 bases, with 11 bases between them. Germline V CDR1 and CDR2: SGHRS, YFSETQ. The CDR3 is 14 amino acids. Together with reference TRBV5-1 and TRBJ2-7, the CDR3 gives the full variable domain: KAGVTQTPRYLIKTRGQQVTLSCSPISGHRSVSWYQQTPGQGLQFLFEYFSETQRNKGNFPGRFSGRQFSNSRSEMNVSTLELGDSALYLCASSRRDTSYEQYFGPGTRLTVT.

This chain joins TRBV20-1 and TRBJ1-2; TRBD1 aligns across 8 bases. Trimming at V came to 0 bases and at J to 4 bases, leaving 10 bases not matched to a gene. The CDR3 spans 16 residues. Germline V gives CDR1 DFQATT, CDR2 SNEGSKA (reference sequence). CDR3 amino acids: CSARDLGQGGFYGYTF. The DNA of the CDR3 is TGCAGTGCTAGAGATCTCGGACAGGGAGGTTTCTATGGCTACACCTTC.

V usage is TRBV20-1 and J usage is TRBJ1-6; D remains unclear. The CDR3 spans 14 residues. V lost 3 bases and J 8 bases, leaving 14 bases between the germline ends. Germline V CDR1 and CDR2: DFQATT, SNEGSKA (reference sequence). DNA for the CDR3: TGCAGTGCTAGGCTGGAGGGCTGGGATTCACCCCTCCACTTT. Its translation: CSARLEGWDSPLHF.

The V call is TRBV6-2 or TRBV6-3, the J call TRBJ1-5; D perhaps matches TRBD1 (6 bases). Germline V gives CDR1 MNHEY, CDR2 SVGEGT. V shed 4 bases and J shed 0 bases, with 10 bases lying between them. This CDR3 spans 15 amino acids. CDR3 loop: CASSWRTDSNQPQHF. The CDR3 nucleotides are TGTGCCAGCAGTTGGCGGACAGATAGCAATCAGCCCCAGCATTTT.

The chain links TRBV3-1 to TRBJ2-2; a weak D match, TRBD1 (6 bases). V shed 4 bases and J shed 6 bases, with 12 bases lying between them. CDR3 size: 14 residues. CDR1 is LGHDT and CDR2 is YNNKEL in the germline V gene (reference sequence). The CDR3 coding sequence is TGTGCCAGCAGCCTCAGACAGGTGGCCGGGGAGCTGTTTTTT. Its translation is CASSLRQVAGELFF.

Of note for this clonotype: One junction end disagrees with the germline gene, perhaps due to a read error. The chain recombines TRBV7-7 with TRBJ2-3; TRBD2 aligns across 7 bases. The CDR3 totals 16 residues. The V gene's germline CDR1 is SSHAT and CDR2 FNYEAQ (reference sequence). The CDR3 nucleotides are TGTGCTAGCAGCTTAATGGCGGGGGAATGCACAGATACGCAGTATTTT. Protein product: CASSLMAGECTDTQYF. Supplemented by reference TRBV7-7 and TRBJ2-3, the full variable domain reads GAGVSQSPRYKVTKRGQDVTLRCDPISSHATLYWYQQALGQGPEFLTYFNYEAQPDKSGLPSDRFSAERPEGSISTLTIQRTEQRDSAMYRCASSLMAGECTDTQYFGPGTRLTVL.

The chain couples TRBV7-9 to TRBJ2-7, with D possibly called TRBD1 or TRBD2 (5 bases each). CDR3 length equals 17 residues. Trimming stripped 1 base from V and 7 bases from J, with 23 bases between. Germline V gene data show CDR1 as SEHNR and CDR2 as FQNEAQ (reference sequence). CDR3 in amino acids: CASSLDGRGRDLLEQYF. The CDR3 bases are TGTGCCAGCAGCTTAGACGGCCGGGGCCGAGACCTACTTGAGCAGTACTTC.

The V call is TRBV12-3 or TRBV12-4, the J call TRBJ2-3; 11 bases fit TRBD2. This CDR3 is built from 15 residues. V was clipped by 5 bases and J by 1 base; unmatched bases: 2. The CDR3 protein is CASSQLAGGTDTQYF. The CDR3, as DNA: TGTGCCAGCAGTCAACTAGCGGGGGGCACAGATACGCAGTATTTT.

The V and J genes are TRBV11-2 and TRBJ1-1; D gene uncertain. The CDR3 sequence is 11 residues long. Trimming removed 10 bases from V and 8 bases from J, with 14 bases in between. CDR1 and CDR2 (germline): SGHAT, FQNNGV. The DNA for the CDR3 is TGTGCCATCCGGCGGATGGGAGAAGCTTTCTTT. Protein product: CAIRRMGEAFF.

V gene TRBV27 combines with J gene TRBJ2-3; 8 positions agree with TRBD1. This CDR3 region has 17 residues. V was pared by 5 bases and J by 3 bases, with 13 bases of the junction left unmatched. CDR1 is MNHEY and CDR2 is SMNVEV in the germline V gene (reference sequence). CDR3 sequence: CASSMILGQGRTDTQYF. CDR3 coding DNA: TGTGCCAGCAGTATGATCCTTGGACAGGGTAGAACAGATACGCAGTATTTT.

The rearrangement links TRBV15 to TRBJ2-7, with TRBD2 as a possible D gene (5 bases). CDR3 size: 13 residues. The V and J ends lost 3 bases and 0 bases respectively, with 6 bases between them. In germline, CDR1 is LNHNV, CDR2 YYDKDF (reference sequence). DNA of the CDR3: TGTGCCACCAGCAGCGGGGACTCCTACGAGCAGTACTTC. This translates into CATSSGDSYEQYF.

A few counts support this clonotype. The chain couples TRBV9 to TRBJ2-7; a weak D match, TRBD2 (6 bases). The CDR3 covers 15 residues. The germline V and J ends were trimmed by 1 base and 7 bases, with 18 bases remaining between them. Germline CDR1 and CDR2: SGDLS and YYNGEE. In DNA form, the CDR3 reads TGTGCCAGCAGCGTATCCGGGGCCCTCGGAGGGGAGCAGTACTTC. Protein sequence: CASSVSGALGGEQYF.

This chain connects TRBV28 to TRBJ2-1; 9 positions match TRBD2. This CDR3 is built from 16 residues. Germline V lookup: CDR1 MDHEN, CDR2 SYDVKM. The trim removed 1 base at V and 5 bases at J, leaving 6 bases unmatched. In DNA form, the CDR3 reads TGTGCCAGCAGTTTATTTGCGGGGGGGGTCAACAATGAGCAGTTCTTC. The encoded protein is CASSLFAGGVNNEQFF.

In this sample, this clonotype turned up once. The rearrangement links TRBV9 to TRBJ2-7; D may be TRBD1 (7 bases). This CDR3 has 15 residues. Germline lookup yields CDR1 SGDLS and CDR2 YYNGEE. Trimming stripped 4 bases from V and 3 bases from J, with 17 bases between. CDR3 region: CASSPGGTAVYEQYF. CDR3 in DNA: TGTGCCAGCAGCCCCGGCGGGACAGCGGTCTACGAGCAGTACTTC.

The V gene is TRBV12-5, the J gene TRBJ2-5; D is unclear. Germline-derived CDR1 and CDR2 are LGHNT and FRNRAP. Between the trimmed V and J ends, which lost 0 bases and 5 bases, there was a span of 10 bases. The CDR3 length is 14 residues. This CDR3 is CASGLVGTPETQYF. In nucleotides, the CDR3 is TGTGCTAGTGGTTTGGTCGGCACCCCGGAGACCCAGTACTTC.

This sequence joins TRBV7-6 and TRBJ2-3, with D unresolved. This CDR3 is built from 15 residues. CDR1 is SGHVS, CDR2 FNYEAQ, per germline. Trimming removed 6 bases from V and 2 bases from J, with 15 bases in between. The CDR3 sequence: CASRDGPRATDTQYF. DNA of the CDR3: TGTGCCAGCAGGGACGGACCCCGGGCCACAGATACGCAGTATTTT.

The rearrangement joins TRBV23-1 to TRBJ1-6; 7 nucleotides match TRBD1. TRBV23-1 is an ORF for which the function is uncertain. J gave up 7 bases and V 0 bases, and 3 bases lay outside the gene matches. The CDR3 sequence is 15 residues long. Here the CDR3 reads CASSQSIGGNSPLHF. DNA for the CDR3: TGCGCCAGCAGTCAATCGATAGGGGGCAATTCACCCCTCCACTTT.

V and J are TRBV10-3 and TRBJ2-2; D gene uncertain. The CDR3 contains 10 residues. Germline CDR1 is ENHRY and CDR2 is SYGVKD. V lost 9 bases and J lost 5, with 4 bases in between. The CDR3 DNA reads as TGTGCCATAGGTACCGGGGAGCTGTTTTTT. Amino acids: CAIGTGELFF.

The chain recombines TRBV16 with TRBJ1-1, with 7 bases fitting TRBD1. J was trimmed by 4 bases and V by 4 bases; bases with no gene match: 6. The CDR3 length is 14 residues. Per the germline V gene, CDR1 is KGHSY and CDR2 is FQNENV. In DNA form, the CDR3 reads TGTGCCAGCAGCCTTTCCCAGGGGGGCACTGAAGCTTTCTTT. Encoded protein: CASSLSQGGTEAFF.

This clonotype was picked up one time. V and J are TRBV5-4 and TRBJ2-5; TRBD2 might be the D (5 bases). CDR3 size: 16 residues. CDR1 is SGHNT, CDR2 YYREEE, per germline (reference sequence). V was pared by 5 bases and J by 1 base, with 18 bases between. The CDR3, as DNA: TGTGCCAGCAGTTCTCAGGACCTCCGGGGCCAAGAGACCCAGTACTTC. Translation: CASSSQDLRGQETQYF.

The V gene is TRBV9, the J gene TRBJ2-5; 8 nucleotides align to TRBD2. The CDR3 spans 15 residues. With V trimmed by 0 bases and J by 5 bases, 6 bases remained unmatched. Looked up from germline, CDR1 is SGDLS and CDR2 is YYNGEE. The CDR3 reads CASSVDRGGHETQYF. CDR3 sequence (DNA): TGTGCCAGCAGCGTAGACCGGGGGGGCCATGAGACCCAGTACTTC.

The chain is built from TRBV25-1 and TRBJ1-2; TRBD1 agrees at 8 bases. V trimming: 8 bases; J trimming: 6 bases; junction bases outside the gene matches: 14. Germline V gene data show CDR1 as MGHDK and CDR2 as SYGVNS. This CDR3 is built from 15 residues. In DNA form, the CDR3 reads TGTGCCAGCTGGAGTGGGCAAGCCAGGGGGCATGGCTACACCTTC. Its translation: CASWSGQARGHGYTF.

The chain couples TRBV12-3 or TRBV12-4 to TRBJ1-3; perhaps TRBD1 as D (6 bases). The CDR3 consists of 15 residues. Between the trimmed V and J ends, which lost 2 bases and 4 bases, there was a span of 12 bases. CDR3: CASSLLAGEGNTIYF. The CDR3 coding sequence is TGTGCCAGCAGTTTATTGGCAGGGGAAGGAAACACCATATATTTT.